This entry lists 26 T cell receptor beta chains sequenced from one sample in a study of cytomegalovirus exposure and HLA in healthy donors. This PCR relied on a set of 60 Vbeta primers and 13 Jbeta primers. Here immunoSEQ multiplex PCR was the method, and the copy in TCRdb shows in-frame clones only, minus some. The table lists around 150,000 clones, 70% to 90% of them singletons, with around 2.1% in the top ten. Source material: PBMCs. These receptors were collected from a young man in good health and CMV-seropositive.

The genes are TRBV5-8 and TRBJ2-1; D perhaps matches TRBD2 (6 bases). Trimming removed 2 bases from V and 5 bases from J, with 11 bases in between. CDR3 length: 14 amino acids. CDR1 is SGHTS, CDR2 YDEGEE, per germline. The CDR3 nucleotides are TGTGCCAGCAGCTTAGGCGGGGCCAACAATGAGCAGTTCTTC. Its translation is CASSLGGANNEQFF.

The genes are TRBV27 and TRBJ2-1; D unclear. V was cut by 11 bases and J by 0 bases, with 17 bases left in between. The germline V gene has CDR1 MNHEY and CDR2 SMNVEV (reference sequence). This CDR3 is 15 amino acids long. The CDR3 sequence: CACTPVPSSYNEQFF. CDR3 coding DNA: TGTGCCTGCACCCCCGTCCCCAGCTCCTACAATGAGCAGTTCTTC.

The chain couples TRBV19 to TRBJ2-7; 8 nucleotides line up with TRBD1. Losses at the gene ends were 4 bases for V and 2 bases for J; bases not matched to a gene: 1. This CDR3 is 13 amino acids long. Looked up from germline, CDR1 is LNHDA and CDR2 is SQIVND (reference sequence). CDR3 loop: CASSTTGAYEQYF. CDR3 nucleotide sequence: TGTGCCAGTAGTACGACAGGGGCCTACGAGCAGTACTTC.

Notes on this clone: The junction differs from germline at one of its ends, possibly a read error. The genes are TRBV27 and TRBJ2-6; 12 positions agree with TRBD1. Germline values: CDR1 MNHEY, CDR2 SMNVEV (reference sequence). The CDR3 covers 17 residues. In DNA, the CDR3 is TGTGCCACACGTATAGGGGACAGGGGGCCTGGGGCCAACGGCCTGACTTTC. Residues: CATRIGDRGPGANGLTF.

The chain employs TRBV4-2 and TRBJ1-4, with 8 bases that match TRBD1. The CDR3 extends over 15 amino acids. From germline, CDR1 is LGHNA and CDR2 YNFKEQ. Trimming removed 3 bases from V and 8 bases from J; junction bases left unmatched: 8. CDR3 sequence reads: CASSQEGQEGEKLFF. CDR3 bases: TGTGCCAGCAGCCAGGAGGGACAGGAGGGAGAAAAACTGTTTTTT.

The chain uses TRBV13 and TRBJ2-2; TRBD1 matches at 9 bases. V shed 6 bases and J 7 bases; nucleotides not matched to a gene: 9. Germline V gives CDR1 PRHDT, CDR2 FYEKMQ (reference sequence). The CDR3 sequence is 15 residues long. CDR3 loop: CASSPGTGIGGELFF. The CDR3 DNA sequence: TGTGCCAGCAGTCCCGGGACAGGGATAGGCGGGGAGCTGTTTTTT. Full variable domain (missing parts from reference TRBV13 and TRBJ2-2): AAGVIQSPRHLIKEKRETATLKCYPIPRHDTVYWYQQGPGQDPQFLISFYEKMQSDKGSIPDRFSAQQFSDYHSELNMSSLELGDSALYFCASSPGTGIGGELFFGEGSRLTVL.

The genes are TRBV5-4 and TRBJ2-5, with 10 bases identical to TRBD2. V shed 4 bases and J 1 base; nucleotides not matched to a gene: 4. The CDR3 consists of 15 residues. Germline-derived CDR1 and CDR2 are SGHNT and YYREEE (reference sequence). Here the CDR3 DNA reads TGTGCCAGCAGCCGACTAGCGGGCATCCAAGAGACCCAGTACTTC. Translation: CASSRLAGIQETQYF.

The chain couples TRBV29-1 to TRBJ2-1; tentatively, D is TRBD1 (7 bases). Trimming took 3 bases from V and 4 from J, leaving 16 bases between them. This CDR3 comprises 15 residues. CDR1 and CDR2 (germline): SQVTM, ANQGSEA. The CDR3 loop is CSVDTGDSTYNEQFF. As DNA, the CDR3 is TGCAGCGTTGACACGGGGGACAGCACGTACAATGAGCAGTTCTTC.

The chain employs TRBV4-1 and TRBJ1-4; unclear D gene. This CDR3 comprises 15 residues. The germline V gene encodes CDR1 MGHRA and CDR2 YSYEKL. V was cut by 4 bases and J by 3 bases, with 12 bases left in between. CDR3 amino acids: CASSLGPTPNEKLFF. The CDR3 nucleotides are TGCGCCAGCAGCCTTGGCCCGACACCTAATGAAAAACTGTTTTTT.

This chain uses TRBV6-1 with TRBJ2-2; D ambiguous. The V gene lost 2 bases and the J gene lost 0 bases, with 4 bases spanning the gap. This CDR3 is 14 amino acids long. Germline CDR1 MNHNS, CDR2 SASEGT. CDR3 sequence reads: CASSEQSNTGELFF. CDR3 nucleotides: TGTGCCAGCAGTGAACAGTCGAACACCGGGGAGCTGTTTTTT.

This clone came up once. V is TRBV11-2 and J is TRBJ1-6, with 9 bases identical to TRBD1. The V and J ends lost 5 bases and 3 bases, in that order; junction bases with no gene match: 5. Germline V CDR1 and CDR2: SGHAT, FQNNGV. The CDR3 runs to 16 residues. The CDR3 spells CASSPGQGGYNSPLHF. DNA for the CDR3: TGTGCCAGCAGCCCGGGACAGGGAGGCTATAATTCACCCCTCCACTTT.

The rearrangement links TRBV13 to TRBJ1-1, with TRBD1 matching 7 bases. Looked up from germline, CDR1 is PRHDT and CDR2 is FYEKMQ (reference sequence). The CDR3 runs to 16 residues. V was pared by 2 bases and J by 1 base, with 7 bases of the junction left unmatched. CDR3 sequence reads: CASSLYPGQKNTEAFF. CDR3 in DNA: TGTGCCAGCAGCTTATACCCGGGACAGAAGAACACTGAAGCTTTCTTT.

The V and J genes are TRBV27 and TRBJ2-7; the match to TRBD1 covers 8 bases. The CDR3 has 14 residues. The V gene's germline CDR1 is MNHEY and CDR2 SMNVEV (reference sequence). V shed 4 bases and J 4 bases; nucleotides not matched to a gene: 6. In nucleotides, the CDR3 is TGTGCCAGCAGTTGGGCAGGGGGCGGGTACGAGCAGTACTTC. Translating gives CASSWAGGGYEQYF.

CDR3 nucleotides: TGCGCCAGCAGCTTGGGGGGGACAGGGGGCAGCTATGGCTACACCTTC. Translated: CASSLGGTGGSYGYTF. The chain is built from TRBV5-1 and TRBJ1-2; 12 bases are shared with TRBD1. With 0 bases clipped from V and 4 bases from J, the junction kept 4 bases outside the gene matches. Germline CDR1 reads SGHRS; CDR2 reads YFSETQ. This CDR3 is 16 amino acids long.

This chain links TRBV19 with TRBJ1-2; 8 bases align to TRBD1. The ends lost 4 bases at V and 8 bases at J; junction bases unmatched: 9. In germline, CDR1 is LNHDA, CDR2 SQIVND (reference sequence). The CDR3 sequence is 14 residues long. CDR3: CASSTGQGASGYTF. The CDR3, as DNA: TGTGCCAGTAGTACTGGACAGGGCGCCTCCGGCTACACCTTC.

The chain joins TRBV5-6 to TRBJ1-6, with TRBD1 matching over 9 bases. Germline V gene lookup returns CDR1 SGHDT and CDR2 YYEEEE. There are 15 residues in the CDR3. After removal of 1 base from V and 7 bases from J, the junction contained 3 bases not matched to a gene. CDR3 coding DNA: TGTGCCAGCAGCTTGCTACAGGGGGCCAATTCACCCCTCCACTTT. This encodes CASSLLQGANSPLHF.

The J gene is TRBJ2-2, the V gene TRBV10-3, with 8 positions matching TRBD1. Germline CDR1 reads ENHRY; CDR2 reads SYGVKD. The CDR3 covers 16 residues. V gave up 0 bases and J gave up 4 bases; unmatched junction bases: 4. The CDR3 bases are TGTGCCATCAGTGAGTCCGGCAGGGGGCCCACCGGGGAGCTGTTTTTT. Translated, it gives CAISESGRGPTGELFF.

V is TRBV7-9 and J is TRBJ2-5; TRBD2 matches at 8 bases. V shed 1 base and J 3 bases; nucleotides not matched to a gene: 1. CDR1 is SEHNR and CDR2 is FQNEAQ in the germline V gene (reference sequence). The CDR3 spans 14 residues. CDR3: CASSLGGGKETQYF. The CDR3 nucleotides read TGTGCCAGCAGCTTAGGCGGGGGGAAAGAGACCCAGTACTTC.

About this clone itself: One junction end disagrees with the germline gene, perhaps due to a read error. The rearrangement links TRBV4-1 to TRBJ2-6; tentatively, D is TRBD1 (5 bases). Per germline, CDR1 MGHRA and CDR2 YSYEKL. The CDR3 extends over 18 amino acids. The chain's CDR3 is CASSQDPAGSSGANGLTF. The CDR3 nucleotides read TGCGCCAGCAGCCAAGATCCAGCAGGGTCCTCTGGGGCCAACGGCCTGACTTTC.

The V and J genes are TRBV5-4 and TRBJ2-1; TRBD2 matches 8 bases. The CDR3 is 15 amino acids. Germline V gene sequence: CDR1 SGHNT, CDR2 YYREEE (reference sequence). V lost 4 bases and J lost 7; bases outside the gene matches: 10. CDR3 protein: CASSAGLGGGNEQFF. Here the CDR3 DNA reads TGTGCCAGCAGCGCGGGACTAGGGGGAGGGAATGAGCAGTTCTTC.

This clone was counted once. J is TRBJ1-1 and V is TRBV18; the match to TRBD1 covers 7 bases. V lost 3 bases, J lost 0 bases, and 13 bases stayed unmatched. This CDR3 is built from 18 residues. CDR1 and CDR2 from the germline V gene are KGHSH and LQKENI. The CDR3 region has the DNA TGTGCCAGCTCACCTCCAAGAGGGGACAGAATCATGAACACTGAAGCTTTCTTT. This encodes CASSPPRGDRIMNTEAFF.

This chain links TRBV4-1 with TRBJ2-6, with TRBD2 matching 9 bases. V shed 1 base, J shed 1 base, and the junction held 8 bases outside the gene matches. CDR3 length: 19 residues. Per the germline V gene, CDR1 is MGHRA and CDR2 is YSYEKL. The CDR3 nucleotides read TGCGCCAGCAGCCAAGTTTCTGCGGGGGGGCTGTCTGGGGCCAACGTCCTGACTTTC. Its protein product is CASSQVSAGGLSGANVLTF.

This clone has just a few counts. This chain connects TRBV7-9 to TRBJ1-4; 8 nucleotides align to TRBD1. Germline loops: CDR1 SEHNR, CDR2 FQNEAQ (reference sequence). The CDR3 consists of 14 residues. Trimming took 4 bases from V and 7 from J; bases not matched to a gene: 5. CDR3 nucleotides: TGTGCCAGCAGCTCGCAGGGGGCACGTGAAAAACTGTTTTTT. Translating gives CASSSQGAREKLFF.

This clone appeared a single time. CDR3 bases: TGTGCCAGCAGTGACTATTACAGGGATTCGGGCTATGGCTACACCTTC. Encoded protein: CASSDYYRDSGYGYTF. The chain links TRBV6-4 to TRBJ1-2; maybe TRBD1 (6 bases). The CDR3 consists of 16 residues. Germline assignment: CDR1 MRHNA and CDR2 SNTAGT. V lost 1 base to trimming and J lost 4 bases, with 16 bases between them.

The J gene is TRBJ2-7, the V gene TRBV11-2; 9 bases fit TRBD1. This CDR3 contains 16 residues. V was pared by 5 bases and J by 0 bases, with 8 bases of the junction left unmatched. Germline CDR1 reads SGHAT; CDR2 reads FQNNGV. CDR3 sequence (DNA): TGTGCCAGCAGCGCCCTAGGGACAGGGTTCTCCTACGAGCAGTACTTC. This gives the protein CASSALGTGFSYEQYF. Drawing the rest from reference TRBV11-2 and TRBJ2-7, the complete variable domain is EAGVAQSPRYKIIEKRQSVAFWCNPISGHATLYWYQQILGQGPKLLIQFQNNGVVDDSQLPKDRFSAERLKGVDSTLKIQPAKLEDSAVYLCASSALGTGFSYEQYFGPGTRLTVT.

The chain links TRBV6-1 to TRBJ2-7; perhaps TRBD2 as D (7 bases). Trimming cost V 6 bases and J 4 bases, with 16 bases left between them. This CDR3 comprises 14 residues. Germline V gene data show CDR1 as MNHNS and CDR2 as SASEGT. The CDR3 DNA sequence: TGTGCCAGCAGGAGGGGGGAGGGTAGTTACGAGCAGTACTTC. Residues: CASRRGEGSYEQYF.